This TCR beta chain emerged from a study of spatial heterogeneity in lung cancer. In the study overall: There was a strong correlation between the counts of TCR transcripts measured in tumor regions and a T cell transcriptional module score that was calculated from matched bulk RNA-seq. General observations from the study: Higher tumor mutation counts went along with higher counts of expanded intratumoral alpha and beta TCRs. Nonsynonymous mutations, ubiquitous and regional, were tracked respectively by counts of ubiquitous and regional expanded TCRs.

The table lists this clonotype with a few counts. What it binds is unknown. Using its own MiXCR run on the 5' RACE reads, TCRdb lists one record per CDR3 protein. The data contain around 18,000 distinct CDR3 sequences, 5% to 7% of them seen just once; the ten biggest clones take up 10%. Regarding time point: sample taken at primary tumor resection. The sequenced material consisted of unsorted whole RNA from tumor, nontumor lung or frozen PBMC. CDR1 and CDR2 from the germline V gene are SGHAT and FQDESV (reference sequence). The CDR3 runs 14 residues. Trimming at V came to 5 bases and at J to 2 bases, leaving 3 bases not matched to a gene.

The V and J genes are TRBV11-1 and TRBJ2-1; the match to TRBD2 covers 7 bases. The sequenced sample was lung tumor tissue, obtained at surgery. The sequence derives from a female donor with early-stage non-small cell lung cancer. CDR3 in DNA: TGTGCCAGCAGCCGCAGCGGGACCTACAATGAGCAGTTCTTC. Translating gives CASSRSGTYNEQFF.